This T cell receptor (beta chain) originates from a study of cytomegalovirus exposure and HLA in healthy donors. Study in general: A later analysis reported the same platform for the roughly 120 validation repertoires and the roughly 700 first-cohort repertoires. Findings and caveats of the study: Rare TCR sequences predominated, though certain public TCRs were found in many donors. TCR beta chains numbering roughly 150 were designated cytomegalovirus-associated.

It was the approximately 110-subject validation cohort, separate from the roughly 700-subject first cohort, to which the donors belonged. Notes on this clone: No antigen is known for it.

The protocol was immunoSEQ multiplex PCR, while the TCRdb copy is restricted to in-frame clones and leaves out a portion. The data show 120,000 or so clones, about 90% seen once. With 5 bases clipped from V and 2 bases from J, the junction kept 4 bases outside the gene matches. The CDR3 sequence is 14 residues long. Germline CDR1 and CDR2: MDHEN and SYDVKM. This sequence originates from a young woman in good health and CMV-seronegative. The sequencing sample was made of PBMCs. This chain connects TRBV28 to TRBJ2-7; 9 bases align to TRBD1. CDR3 residues: CASSPGTGPYEQYF. In nucleotides, the CDR3 is TGTGCCAGCAGTCCCGGGACAGGGCCCTACGAGCAGTACTTC. The full variable domain, in which reference TRBV28 and TRBJ2-7 provide the parts outside the CDR3, is DVKVTQSSRYLVKRTGEKVFLECVQDMDHENMFWYRQDPGLGLRLIYFSYDVKMKEKGDIPEGYSVSREKKERFSLILESASTNQTSMYLCASSPGTGPYEQYFGPGTRLTVT.